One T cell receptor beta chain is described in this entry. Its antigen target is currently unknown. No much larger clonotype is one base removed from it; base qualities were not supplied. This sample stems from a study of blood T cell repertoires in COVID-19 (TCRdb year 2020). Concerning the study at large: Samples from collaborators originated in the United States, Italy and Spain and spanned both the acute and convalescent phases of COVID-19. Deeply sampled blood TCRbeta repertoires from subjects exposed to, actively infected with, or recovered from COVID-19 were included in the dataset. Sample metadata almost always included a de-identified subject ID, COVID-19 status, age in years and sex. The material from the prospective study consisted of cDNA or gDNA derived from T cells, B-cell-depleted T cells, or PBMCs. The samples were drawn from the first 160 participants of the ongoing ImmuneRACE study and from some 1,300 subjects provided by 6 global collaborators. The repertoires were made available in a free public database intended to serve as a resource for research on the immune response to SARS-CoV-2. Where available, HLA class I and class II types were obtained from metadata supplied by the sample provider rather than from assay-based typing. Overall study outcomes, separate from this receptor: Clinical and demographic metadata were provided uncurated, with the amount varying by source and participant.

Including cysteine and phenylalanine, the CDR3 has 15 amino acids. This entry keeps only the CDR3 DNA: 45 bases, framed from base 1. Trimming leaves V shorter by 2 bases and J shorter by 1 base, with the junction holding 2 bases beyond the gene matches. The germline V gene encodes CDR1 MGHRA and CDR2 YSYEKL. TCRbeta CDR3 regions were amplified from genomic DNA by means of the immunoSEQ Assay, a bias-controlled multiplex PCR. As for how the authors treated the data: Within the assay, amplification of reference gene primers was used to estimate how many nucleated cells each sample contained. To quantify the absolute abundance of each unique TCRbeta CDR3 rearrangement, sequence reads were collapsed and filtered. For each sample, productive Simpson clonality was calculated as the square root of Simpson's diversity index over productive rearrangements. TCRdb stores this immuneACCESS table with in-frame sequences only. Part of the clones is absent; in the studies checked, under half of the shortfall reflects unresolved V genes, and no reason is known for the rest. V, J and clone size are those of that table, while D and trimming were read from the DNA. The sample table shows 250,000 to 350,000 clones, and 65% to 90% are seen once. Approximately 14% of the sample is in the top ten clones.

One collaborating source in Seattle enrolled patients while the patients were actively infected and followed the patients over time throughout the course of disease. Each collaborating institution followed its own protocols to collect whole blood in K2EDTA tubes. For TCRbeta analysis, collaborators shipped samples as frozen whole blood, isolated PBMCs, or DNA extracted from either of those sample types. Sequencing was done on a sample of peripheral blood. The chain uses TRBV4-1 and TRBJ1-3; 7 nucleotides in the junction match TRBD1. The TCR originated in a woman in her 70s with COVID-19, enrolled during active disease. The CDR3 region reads CASSQPQGSGNTIYF. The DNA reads TGCGCCAGCAGCCAACCACAGGGGTCTGGAAACACCATATATTTT.